This T cell receptor (beta chain) derives from a study of beta chain features in type 1 diabetes (dated by TCRdb to 2017 to 2018). Looking at the study overall: Mean age, gender distribution, total cell number and subset yield were not different between patients and healthy donors. In the study, recently diagnosed type 1 diabetes patients and matched healthy donors were compared on the TCRB repertoires of their sorted circulating CD4+ T cell subsets. A total of over 95,000,000 sorted cells were examined across all samples, and RNA yield correlated strongly with the number of cells per subset. Naive and central memory subsets were obtained from all 30 or so donors, but regulatory and stem cell-like memory subsets were isolated from only 8 patients and roughly eight healthy donors. Points the paper makes about the study in general: Shorter templates might have been favored by PCR, but patient and control samples were amplified and corrected together, so both groups would have been affected equally by any skew. Patients with type 1 diabetes made fewer insertions and deleted more nucleotides at VDJ recombination sites, implying thymic rearrangement abnormalities. The naive, central memory and regulatory TCRB repertoires appeared to resemble one another more closely among patients than among healthy donors. Because cDNA was sequenced instead of genomic DNA, highly expressing activated cells could be over-represented, though the groups showed no difference in activation or CD3 levels. Type 1 diabetes patients showed a moderate but significant shortening of TCRB CDR3 length in all four CD4+ subsets. Because small numbers of individuals were included in the HLA sub-analyses, any influence of HLA type on TCRB rearrangement was left unresolved.

The entire amount of isolated RNA was reverse transcribed using the High Capacity cDNA Reverse Transcription Kit, so the sequenced TCRB transcripts were expressed ones. Naive, central memory and regulatory T cell samples underwent deep immunoSEQ sequencing, averaging around 3.7 million total reads per sample. Sorted cells were lysed in RLT buffer, and RNA was extracted using DNase-treated RNeasy Micro or Mini kits according to cell number. Each cell subset was processed separately to prevent cross-contamination, with patient and healthy donor samples processed together. TCRB sequences were amplified from cDNA with the immunoSEQ multiplex PCR, producing 87-bp fragments spanning the CDR3 region. Sequencing of the amplicons was done on the Illumina HiSeq platform. As for the original processing: PCR bias was computationally corrected using synthetic template baselines, reads within Hamming distance 2 were collapsed, and singletons that could not be merged were discarded. Reads were aligned to IMGT to assign V, D and J genes, CDR3 length, and insertions or deletions at six rearrangement sites. Clonotype counts were normalized to sorted cell number within each subset before computing true diversity and Gini coefficients with the tcR R package. Repertoire sharing was quantified using the overlap coefficient calculated on TCRB nucleotide sequences. TCRdb mirrors the immuneACCESS table, restricted to in-frame sequences. Some clones are absent from its copies; in checked studies, under half trace to an unresolved V gene, and the reason for the others is unknown. V, J and clone size are taken as reported in that table, and D and trimming were inferred from the DNA itself. A total of around 140,000 clones appear in this sample, roughly 10% of them only once. Clones ranked in the top ten supply about 0.7% of the sample.

About this clone itself: Which antigen it targets is not known. Per-nucleotide qualities are absent, and no much larger clonotype sits a single base away.

V was cut back by 4 bases and J by 2 bases, leaving a gap of 12 bases between them. CDR1 and CDR2 are drawn from the germline V gene: SGHDT, YYEEEE. The CDR3 spans 14 residues, from the cysteine through the phenylalanine. Only the CDR3 region is kept as DNA, spanning 42 bases read in frame from base 1. Each donor gave one peripheral blood draw, approximately 120 mL on average, collected into heparinised tubes. Using a panel that included CD45RO, CCR7, CD25, CD127, CD95 and CD27, naive, central memory, regulatory and stem cell-like memory CD4+ T cells were sorted on a BD FACSAria II. A purity above 98% was achieved for all sorted populations. PBMCs were separated immediately by Lymphoprep density gradient centrifugation and were stained directly, without being cultured. To minimize batch effects, samples were stained and sorted in pairs, one healthy donor with one patient per experiment.

The sample taken for sequencing was central memory CD4+ T cells from blood. Here the chain combines TRBV5-6 and TRBJ2-5, with no confident D gene call. The sequence came from a man aged 25-45 years with type 1 diabetes. The nucleotide sequence reads as follows: TGTGCCAGCAGCCCGGGTTTGGAGCAAGAGACCCAGTACTTC. Its coded protein is CASSPGLEQETQYF.